This record looks at one TCR beta chain sequence and its context. TCRdb used MiXCR to reprocess the reads, holding one entry per CDR3 protein. The sample shows around 94,000 distinct CDR3 sequences, 16% of them seen only once. This specimen comes from a study of T cell repertoires in cytomegalovirus infection. Germline values: CDR1 SNHLY, CDR2 FYNNEI. Trimming stripped 4 bases from V and 6 bases from J, with 12 bases between. The CDR3 consists of 13 residues. The sequence derives from a human donor in good health (CMV status not recorded). Some clones in this sample may be carry-over from other donors' samples. The chain has TRBV2 and TRBJ1-1; D remains ambiguous. The sequenced sample consisted of PBMCs. This CDR3 reads CASSAKGKSEAFF. The CDR3 DNA reads TGTGCCAGCAGTGCGAAGGGTAAGTCTGAAGCTTTCTTT. Together with reference TRBV2 and TRBJ1-1, the CDR3 gives the full variable domain: EPEVTQTPSHQVTQMGQEVILRCVPISNHLYFYWYRQILGQKVEFLVSFYNNEISEKSEIFDDQFSVERPDGSNFTLKIRSTKLEDSAMYFCASSAKGKSEAFFGQGTRLTVV.